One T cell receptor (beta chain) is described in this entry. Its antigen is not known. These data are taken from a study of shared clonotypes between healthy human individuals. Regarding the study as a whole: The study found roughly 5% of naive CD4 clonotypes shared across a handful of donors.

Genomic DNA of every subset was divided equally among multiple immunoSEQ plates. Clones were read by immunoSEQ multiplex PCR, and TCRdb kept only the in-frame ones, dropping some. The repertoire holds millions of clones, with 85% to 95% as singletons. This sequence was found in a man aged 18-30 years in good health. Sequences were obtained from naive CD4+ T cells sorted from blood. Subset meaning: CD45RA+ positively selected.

The CDR3 spells CASSQVMIREGTEAFF. DNA of the CDR3: TGCGCCAGCAGCCAGGTAATGATCAGGGAGGGCACTGAAGCTTTCTTT. The rearrangement joins TRBV4-1 to TRBJ1-1; maybe TRBD1 (5 bases). CDR3 length: 16 residues. Germline CDR1 MGHRA, CDR2 YSYEKL. Between the trimmed V and J ends, which lost 3 bases and 4 bases, there was a span of 18 bases.